The 2 T cell receptor beta chains given below trace back to one sample, sequenced in a study of blood T cell repertoires in COVID-19. Method: immunoSEQ multiplex PCR; TCRdb's copy keeps in-frame clones and lacks some. Of some 100,000 clones detected, approximately 93% appear once; the ten largest clones hold 0.97%. What was sequenced was peripheral blood. All receptors come from a man between 60 and 70 years old with acute or convalescent COVID-19.

The genes are TRBV6-2 or TRBV6-3 and TRBJ2-7; D might be TRBD2 (6 bases). Trimming removed 5 bases at V and 0 bases at J, with 17 bases between. Germline V gene lookup returns CDR1 MNHEY and CDR2 SVGEGT. CDR3 size: 16 residues. The CDR3 spells CASSVSTSRTSYEQYF. CDR3 bases: TGTGCCAGCAGTGTTTCAACTAGCCGCACCTCCTACGAGCAGTACTTC.

This sequence joins TRBV20-1 and TRBJ2-7; 10 bases are a match to TRBD2. The trim removed 3 bases at V and 2 bases at J, leaving 4 bases unmatched. The V gene's germline CDR1 is DFQATT and CDR2 SNEGSKA (reference sequence). CDR3 length equals 14 residues. The CDR3 DNA reads TGCAGTGCTAGTCCAGCGGGAGGGGCCTACGAGCAGTACTTC. Its protein product is CSASPAGGAYEQYF.